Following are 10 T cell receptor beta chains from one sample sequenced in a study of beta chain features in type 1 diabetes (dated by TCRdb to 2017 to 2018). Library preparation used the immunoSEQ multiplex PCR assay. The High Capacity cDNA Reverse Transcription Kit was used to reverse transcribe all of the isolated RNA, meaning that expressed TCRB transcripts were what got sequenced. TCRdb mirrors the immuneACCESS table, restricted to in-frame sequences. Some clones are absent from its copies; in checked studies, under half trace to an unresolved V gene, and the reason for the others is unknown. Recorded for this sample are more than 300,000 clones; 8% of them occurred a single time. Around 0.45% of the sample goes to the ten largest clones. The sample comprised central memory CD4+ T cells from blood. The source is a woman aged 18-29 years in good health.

The CDR3 spells CASIGRAYEQYF. CDR3 DNA sequence: TGTGCCAGCATTGGCAGGGCCTACGAGCAGTACTTC. The rearrangement uses TRBV28 and TRBJ2-7; D might be TRBD1 (5 bases). Germline V lookup: CDR1 MDHEN, CDR2 SYDVKM. Trimming shortened V by 7 bases and J by 2 bases, and 9 bases separated the two germline ends. The CDR3 loop spans 12 amino acids.

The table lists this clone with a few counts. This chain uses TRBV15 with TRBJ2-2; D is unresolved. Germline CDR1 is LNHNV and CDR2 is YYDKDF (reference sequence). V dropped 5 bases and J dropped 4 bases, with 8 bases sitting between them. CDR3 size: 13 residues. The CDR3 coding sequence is TGTGCCACCAGCCCCCGGTCCACCGGGGAGCTGTTTTTT. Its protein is CATSPRSTGELFF. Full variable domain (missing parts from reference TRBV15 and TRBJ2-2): DAMVIQNPRYQVTQFGKPVTLSCSQTLNHNVMYWYQQKSSQAPKLLFHYYDKDFNNEADTPDNFQSRRPNTSFCFLDIRSPGLGDTAMYLCATSPRSTGELFFGEGSRLTVL.

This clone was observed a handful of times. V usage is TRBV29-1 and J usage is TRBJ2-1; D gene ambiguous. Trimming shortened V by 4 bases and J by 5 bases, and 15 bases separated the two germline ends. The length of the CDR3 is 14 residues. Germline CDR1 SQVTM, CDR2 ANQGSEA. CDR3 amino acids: CSVGGATLNNEQFF. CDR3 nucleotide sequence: TGCAGCGTTGGAGGAGCAACTCTGAACAATGAGCAGTTCTTC.

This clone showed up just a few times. CDR3 residues: CASSLSGSSYEQYF. For the CDR3, the DNA is TGTGCCAGCAGCTTAAGCGGAAGCTCCTACGAGCAGTACTTC. The rearrangement joins TRBV5-6 to TRBJ2-7, with D possibly being TRBD2 (5 bases). V lost 2 bases, J lost 0 bases, and 9 bases lay in between. The CDR3 spans 14 residues. The germline V gene has CDR1 SGHDT and CDR2 YYEEEE.

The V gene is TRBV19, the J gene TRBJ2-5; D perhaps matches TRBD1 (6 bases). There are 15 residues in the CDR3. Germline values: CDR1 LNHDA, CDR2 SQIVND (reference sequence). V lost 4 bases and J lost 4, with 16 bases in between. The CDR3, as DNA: TGTGCCAGTAGTAGCCGGACAGACGTCAGAGAGACCCAGTACTTC. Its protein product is CASSSRTDVRETQYF.

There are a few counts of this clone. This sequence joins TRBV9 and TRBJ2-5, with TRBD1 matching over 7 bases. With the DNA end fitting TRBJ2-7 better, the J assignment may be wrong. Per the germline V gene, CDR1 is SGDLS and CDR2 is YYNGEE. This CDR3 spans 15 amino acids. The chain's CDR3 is CASSPLGQSSYEQYF. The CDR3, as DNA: TGTGCCAGCAGCCCCCTGGGACAGTCGTCCTACGAGCAGTACTTC.

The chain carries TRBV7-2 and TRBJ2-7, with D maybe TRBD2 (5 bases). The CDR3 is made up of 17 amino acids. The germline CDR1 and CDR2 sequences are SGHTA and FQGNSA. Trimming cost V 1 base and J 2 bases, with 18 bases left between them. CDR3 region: CASSLGPLLSGAYEQYF. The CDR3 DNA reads TGTGCCAGCAGCTTAGGACCCCTCTTGAGCGGAGCCTACGAGCAGTACTTC.

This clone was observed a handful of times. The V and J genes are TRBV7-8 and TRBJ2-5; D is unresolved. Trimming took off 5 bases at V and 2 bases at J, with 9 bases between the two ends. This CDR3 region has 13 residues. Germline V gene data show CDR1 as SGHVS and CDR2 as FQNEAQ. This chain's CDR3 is CASSLGRQETQYF. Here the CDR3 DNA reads TGTGCCAGCAGCCTAGGCCGGCAAGAGACCCAGTACTTC.

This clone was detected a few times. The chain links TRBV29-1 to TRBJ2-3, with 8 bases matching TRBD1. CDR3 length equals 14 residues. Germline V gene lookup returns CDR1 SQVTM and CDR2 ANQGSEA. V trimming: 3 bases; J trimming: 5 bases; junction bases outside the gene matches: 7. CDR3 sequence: CSVDSDRAGDTQYF. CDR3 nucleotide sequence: TGCAGCGTTGACTCGGACAGGGCAGGAGATACGCAGTATTTT.

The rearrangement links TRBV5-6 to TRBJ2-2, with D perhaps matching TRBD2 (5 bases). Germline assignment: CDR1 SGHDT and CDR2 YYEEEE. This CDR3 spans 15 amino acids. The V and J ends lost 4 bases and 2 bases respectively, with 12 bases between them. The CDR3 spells CASSRWPGNTGELFF. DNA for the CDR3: TGTGCCAGCAGCCGCTGGCCGGGAAACACCGGGGAGCTGTTTTTT. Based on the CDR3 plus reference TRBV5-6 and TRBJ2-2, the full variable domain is DAGVTQSPTHLIKTRGQQVTLRCSPKSGHDTVSWYQQALGQGPQFIFQYYEEEERQRGNFPDRFSGHQFPNYSSELNVNALLLGDSALYLCASSRWPGNTGELFFGEGSRLTVL.